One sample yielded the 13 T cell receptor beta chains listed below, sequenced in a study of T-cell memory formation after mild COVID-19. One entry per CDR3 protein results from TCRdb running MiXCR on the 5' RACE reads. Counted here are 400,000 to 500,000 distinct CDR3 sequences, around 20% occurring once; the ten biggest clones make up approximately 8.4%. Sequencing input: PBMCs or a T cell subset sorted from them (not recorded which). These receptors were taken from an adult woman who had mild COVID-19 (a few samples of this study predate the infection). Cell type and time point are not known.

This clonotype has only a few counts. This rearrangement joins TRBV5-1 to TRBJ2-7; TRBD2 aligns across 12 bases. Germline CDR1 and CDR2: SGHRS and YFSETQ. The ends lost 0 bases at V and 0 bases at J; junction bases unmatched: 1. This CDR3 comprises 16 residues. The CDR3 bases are TGCGCCAGCAGCTTGGGACTAGCGGGAGCCTCCTACGAGCAGTACTTC. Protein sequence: CASSLGLAGASYEQYF.

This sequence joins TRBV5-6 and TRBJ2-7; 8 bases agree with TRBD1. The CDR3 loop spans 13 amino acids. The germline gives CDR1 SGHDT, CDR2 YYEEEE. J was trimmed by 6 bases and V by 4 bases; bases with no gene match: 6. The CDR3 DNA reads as TGTGCCAGCAGCCAACCCGGGACAGGCGAGCAGTACTTC. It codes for CASSQPGTGEQYF. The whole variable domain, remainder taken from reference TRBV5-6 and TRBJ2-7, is DAGVTQSPTHLIKTRGQQVTLRCSPKSGHDTVSWYQQALGQGPQFIFQYYEEEERQRGNFPDRFSGHQFPNYSSELNVNALLLGDSALYLCASSQPGTGEQYFGPGTRLTVT.

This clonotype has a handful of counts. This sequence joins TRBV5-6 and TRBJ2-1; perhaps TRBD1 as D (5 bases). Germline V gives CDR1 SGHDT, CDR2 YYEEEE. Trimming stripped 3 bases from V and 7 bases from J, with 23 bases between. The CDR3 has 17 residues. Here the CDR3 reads CASSSLDSSRTINEQFF. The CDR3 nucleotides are TGTGCCAGCAGCTCCTTAGACTCAAGTCGGACAATAAATGAGCAGTTCTTC.

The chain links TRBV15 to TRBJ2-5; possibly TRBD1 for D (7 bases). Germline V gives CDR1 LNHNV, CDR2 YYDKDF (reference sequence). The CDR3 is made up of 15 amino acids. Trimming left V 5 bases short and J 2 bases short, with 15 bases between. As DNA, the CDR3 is TGTGCCACCAGCCTGGGCGGGACAGTACAAGAGACCCAGTACTTC. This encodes CATSLGGTVQETQYF.

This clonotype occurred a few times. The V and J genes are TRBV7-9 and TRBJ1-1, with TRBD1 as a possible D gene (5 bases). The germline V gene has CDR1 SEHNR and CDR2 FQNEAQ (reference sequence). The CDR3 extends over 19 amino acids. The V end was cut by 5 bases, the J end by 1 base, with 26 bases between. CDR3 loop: CASSVKAGWRIGSNTEAFF. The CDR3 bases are TGTGCCAGCAGCGTAAAGGCAGGGTGGCGGATAGGATCGAACACTGAAGCTTTCTTT. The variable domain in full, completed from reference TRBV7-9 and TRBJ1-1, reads DTGVSQNPRHKITKRGQNVTFRCDPISEHNRLYWYRQTLGQGPEFLTYFQNEAQLEKSRLLSDRFSAERPKGSFSTLEIQRTEQGDSAMYLCASSVKAGWRIGSNTEAFFGQGTRLTVV.

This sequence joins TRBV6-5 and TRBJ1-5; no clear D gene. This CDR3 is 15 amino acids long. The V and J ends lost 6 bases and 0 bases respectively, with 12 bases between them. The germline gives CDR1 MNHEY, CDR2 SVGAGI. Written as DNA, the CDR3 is TGTGCCAGCAGATTGGGTCCGTATAGCAATCAGCCCCAGCATTTT. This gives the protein CASRLGPYSNQPQHF.

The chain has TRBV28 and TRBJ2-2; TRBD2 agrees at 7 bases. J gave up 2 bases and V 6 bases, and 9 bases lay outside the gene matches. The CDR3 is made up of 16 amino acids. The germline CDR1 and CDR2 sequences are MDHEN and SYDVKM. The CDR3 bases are TGTGCCAGCAGCCCTCTGGGGGGGGTCAACACCGGGGAGCTGTTTTTT. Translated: CASSPLGGVNTGELFF.

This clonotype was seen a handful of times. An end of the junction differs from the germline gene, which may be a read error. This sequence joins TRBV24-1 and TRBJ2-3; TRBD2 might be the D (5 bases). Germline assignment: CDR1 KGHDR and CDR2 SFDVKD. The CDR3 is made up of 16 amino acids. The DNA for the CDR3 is TGTGCCACCAGTACCCCCTCCGTCGGGCGGGCAGGTACGCAGTGTTTT. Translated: CATSTPSVGRAGTQCF.

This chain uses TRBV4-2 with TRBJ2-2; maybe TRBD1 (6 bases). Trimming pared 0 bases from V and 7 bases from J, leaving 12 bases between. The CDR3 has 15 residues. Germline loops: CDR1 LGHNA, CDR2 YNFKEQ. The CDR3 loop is CASSQDRGRNGELFF. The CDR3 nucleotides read TGTGCCAGCAGCCAAGACAGGGGAAGGAACGGGGAGCTGTTTTTT.

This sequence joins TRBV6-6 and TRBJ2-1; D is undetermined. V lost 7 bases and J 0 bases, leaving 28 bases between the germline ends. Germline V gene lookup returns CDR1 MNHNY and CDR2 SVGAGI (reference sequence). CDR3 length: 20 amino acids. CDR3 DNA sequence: TGTGCCAGCAATCATGAAAGGCTCGTGTACCAGGCGAGCTCCTACAATGAGCAGTTCTTC. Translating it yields CASNHERLVYQASSYNEQFF.

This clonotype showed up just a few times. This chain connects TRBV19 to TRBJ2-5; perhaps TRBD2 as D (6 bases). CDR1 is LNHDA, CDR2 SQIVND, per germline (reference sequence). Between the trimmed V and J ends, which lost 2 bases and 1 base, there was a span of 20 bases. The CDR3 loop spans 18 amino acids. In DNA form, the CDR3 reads TGTGCCAGTAGTATATCCTCCCAAGCGGGCGTTTTCCAAGAGACCCAGTACTTC. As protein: CASSISSQAGVFQETQYF.

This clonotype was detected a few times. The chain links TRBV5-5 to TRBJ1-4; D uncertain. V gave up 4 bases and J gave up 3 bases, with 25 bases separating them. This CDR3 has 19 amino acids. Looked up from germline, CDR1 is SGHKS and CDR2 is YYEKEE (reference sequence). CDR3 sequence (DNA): TGTGCCAGCAGCGCGTACCCTCTGGAAAATGAGCTTGCTAATGAAAAACTGTTTTTT. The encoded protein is CASSAYPLENELANEKLFF.

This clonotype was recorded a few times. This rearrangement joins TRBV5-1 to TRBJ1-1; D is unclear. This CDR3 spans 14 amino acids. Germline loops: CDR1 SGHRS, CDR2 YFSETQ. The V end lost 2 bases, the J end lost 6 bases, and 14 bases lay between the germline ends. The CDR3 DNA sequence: TGCGCCAGCAGCTTAAGTGGACCCGGCGCTGAAGCTTTCTTT. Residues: CASSLSGPGAEAFF.